This T cell receptor beta chain was sequenced in a study of beta chain features in type 1 diabetes. Whole-study context: Examination spanned 100 million to 120 million sorted cells from all samples.

CDR3 length: 16 amino acids. The V gene lost 3 bases and the J gene lost 0 bases, with 12 bases spanning the gap. CDR1 is MGHRA and CDR2 is YSYEKL in the germline V gene. Every bit of the isolated RNA underwent reverse transcription, so sequencing read expressed TCRB transcripts. Assay used: immunoSEQ multiplex PCR; TCRdb lists only in-frame clones, some missing. This table holds a few hundred thousand clones, 14% found once. CD4+ naive, central memory, regulatory and stem cell-like memory subsets were isolated by sorting on CD45RO/CCR7/CD25/CD127/CD95/CD27. This clone was seen more than once but under ten times. Other nucleotide sequences in the sample specify the same CDR3.

The clonotype comes from a young man in good health. The V gene is TRBV4-1, the J gene TRBJ2-1; tentative D call: TRBD2 (6 bases). Sequenced sample: central memory CD4+ T cells from blood. In DNA, the CDR3 is TGCGCCAGCAGCCAGGGGGGACTGCGCTCCTACAATGAGCAGTTCTTC. Translation gives CASSQGGLRSYNEQFF.